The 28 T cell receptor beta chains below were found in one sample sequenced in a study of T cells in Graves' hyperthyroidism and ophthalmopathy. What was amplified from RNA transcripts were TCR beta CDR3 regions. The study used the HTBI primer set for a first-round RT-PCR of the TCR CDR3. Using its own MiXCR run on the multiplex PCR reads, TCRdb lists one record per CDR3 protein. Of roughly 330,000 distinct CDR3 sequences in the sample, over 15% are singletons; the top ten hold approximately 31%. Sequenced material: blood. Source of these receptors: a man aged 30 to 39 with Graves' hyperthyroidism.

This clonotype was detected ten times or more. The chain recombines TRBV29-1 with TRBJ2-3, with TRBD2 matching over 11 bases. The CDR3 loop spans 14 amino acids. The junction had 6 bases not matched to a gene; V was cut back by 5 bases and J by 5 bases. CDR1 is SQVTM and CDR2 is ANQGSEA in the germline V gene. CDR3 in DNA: TGCAGCGTTATAGCTAGCGGGAGGTTAGATACGCAGTATTTT. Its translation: CSVIASGRLDTQYF.

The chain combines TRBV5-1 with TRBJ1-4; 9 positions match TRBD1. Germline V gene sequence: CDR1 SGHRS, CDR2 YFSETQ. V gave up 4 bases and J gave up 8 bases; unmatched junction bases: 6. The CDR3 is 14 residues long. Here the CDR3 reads CASSVGTGREKLFF. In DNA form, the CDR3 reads TGCGCCAGCAGCGTAGGGACAGGGAGAGAAAAACTGTTTTTT.

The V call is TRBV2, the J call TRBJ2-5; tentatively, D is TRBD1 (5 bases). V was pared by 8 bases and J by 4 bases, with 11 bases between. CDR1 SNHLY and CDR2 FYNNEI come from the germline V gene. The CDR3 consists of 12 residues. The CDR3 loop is CASQGIGETQYF. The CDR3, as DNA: TGTGCCAGCCAGGGTATAGGAGAGACCCAGTACTTC.

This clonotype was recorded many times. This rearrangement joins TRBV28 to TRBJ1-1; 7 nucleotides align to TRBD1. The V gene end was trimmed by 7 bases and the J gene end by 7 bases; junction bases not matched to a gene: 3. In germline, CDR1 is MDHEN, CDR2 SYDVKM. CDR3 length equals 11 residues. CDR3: CASTRGGEAFF. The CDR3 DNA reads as TGTGCCAGCACCAGGGGGGGTGAAGCTTTCTTT.

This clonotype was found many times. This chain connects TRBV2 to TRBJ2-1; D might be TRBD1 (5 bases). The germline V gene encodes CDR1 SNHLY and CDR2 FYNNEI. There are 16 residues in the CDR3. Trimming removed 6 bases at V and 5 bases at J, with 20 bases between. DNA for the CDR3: TGTGCCAGCAGCCAAAGGCCAGCCCTGGACAACAATGAGCAGTTCTTC. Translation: CASSQRPALDNNEQFF.

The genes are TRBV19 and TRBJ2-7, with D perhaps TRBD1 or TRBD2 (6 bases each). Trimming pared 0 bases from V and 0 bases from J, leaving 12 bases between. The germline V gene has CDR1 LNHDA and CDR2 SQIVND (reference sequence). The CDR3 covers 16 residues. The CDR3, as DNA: TGTGCCAGTAGTATAGAGTTATGGGGGGCCTCCTACGAGCAGTACTTC. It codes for CASSIELWGASYEQYF.

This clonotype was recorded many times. The CDR3 nucleotides are TGCAGTGCTGAGACTAGCGGATTCTACGAGCAGTACTTC. Residues: CSAETSGFYEQYF. The rearrangement joins TRBV20-1 to TRBJ2-7; 9 bases map to TRBD2. The germline gives CDR1 DFQATT, CDR2 SNEGSKA (reference sequence). Trimming took 5 bases from V and 3 from J; bases not matched to a gene: 5. CDR3 length: 13 amino acids.

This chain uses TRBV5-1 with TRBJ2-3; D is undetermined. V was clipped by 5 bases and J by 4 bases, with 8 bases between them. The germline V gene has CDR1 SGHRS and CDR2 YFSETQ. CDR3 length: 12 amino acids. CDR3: CASRPMADTQYF. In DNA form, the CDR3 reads TGCGCCAGCAGACCGATGGCAGATACGCAGTATTTT.

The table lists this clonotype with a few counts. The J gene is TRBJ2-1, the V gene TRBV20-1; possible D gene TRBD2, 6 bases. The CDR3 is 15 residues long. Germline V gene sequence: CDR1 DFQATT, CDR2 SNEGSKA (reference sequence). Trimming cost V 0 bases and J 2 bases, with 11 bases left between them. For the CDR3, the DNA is TGCAGTGCTAGAGATACCGGGACTCCCTACAATGAGCAGTTCTTC. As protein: CSARDTGTPYNEQFF.

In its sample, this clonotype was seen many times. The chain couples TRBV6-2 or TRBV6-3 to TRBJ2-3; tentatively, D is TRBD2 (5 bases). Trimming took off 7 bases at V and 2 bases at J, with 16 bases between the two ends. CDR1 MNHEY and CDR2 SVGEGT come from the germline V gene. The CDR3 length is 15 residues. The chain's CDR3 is CASKKGVVDTDTQYF. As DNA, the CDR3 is TGTGCCAGCAAGAAGGGAGTAGTGGACACAGATACGCAGTATTTT.

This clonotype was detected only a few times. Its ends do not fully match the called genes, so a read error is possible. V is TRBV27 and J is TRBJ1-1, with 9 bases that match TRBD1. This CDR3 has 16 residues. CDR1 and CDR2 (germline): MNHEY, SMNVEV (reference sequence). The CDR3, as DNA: TGTGCCTGCAGTCCTCAGGACAGGGGAGGGTGGACTGAAGCTTTCTTT. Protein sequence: CACSPQDRGGWTEAFF.

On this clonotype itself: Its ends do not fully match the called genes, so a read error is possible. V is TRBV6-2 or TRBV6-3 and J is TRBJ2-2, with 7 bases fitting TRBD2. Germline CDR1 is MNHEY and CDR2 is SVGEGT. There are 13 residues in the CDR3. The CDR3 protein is CASLQELSGELLF. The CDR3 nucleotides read TGTGCATCACTGCAGGAGTTGAGCGGGGAGCTGCTTTTT.

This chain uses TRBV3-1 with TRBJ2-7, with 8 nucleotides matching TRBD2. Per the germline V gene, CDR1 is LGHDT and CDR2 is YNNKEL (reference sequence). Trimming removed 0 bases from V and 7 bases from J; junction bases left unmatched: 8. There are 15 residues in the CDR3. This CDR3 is CASSQDRLAGREQYF. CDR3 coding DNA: TGTGCCAGCAGCCAAGATCGGCTAGCGGGCCGGGAGCAGTACTTC.

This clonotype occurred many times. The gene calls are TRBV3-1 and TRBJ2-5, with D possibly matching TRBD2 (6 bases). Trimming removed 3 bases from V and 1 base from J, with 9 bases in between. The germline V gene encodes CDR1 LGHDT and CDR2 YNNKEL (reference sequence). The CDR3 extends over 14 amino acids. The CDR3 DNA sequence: TGTGCCAGCAGCCAGGGGGGTTCCCAAGAGACCCAGTACTTC. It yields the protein CASSQGGSQETQYF.

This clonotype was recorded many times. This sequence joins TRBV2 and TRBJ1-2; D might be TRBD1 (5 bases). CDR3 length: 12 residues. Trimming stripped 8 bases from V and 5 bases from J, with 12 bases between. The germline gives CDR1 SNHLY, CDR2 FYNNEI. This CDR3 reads CASSVGVYGYTF. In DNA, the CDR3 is TGTGCCAGCTCAGTAGGGGTTTATGGCTACACCTTC. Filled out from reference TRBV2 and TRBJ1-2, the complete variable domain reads EPEVTQTPSHQVTQMGQEVILRCVPISNHLYFYWYRQILGQKVEFLVSFYNNEISEKSEIFDDQFSVERPDGSNFTLKIRSTKLEDSAMYFCASSVGVYGYTFGSGTRLTVV.

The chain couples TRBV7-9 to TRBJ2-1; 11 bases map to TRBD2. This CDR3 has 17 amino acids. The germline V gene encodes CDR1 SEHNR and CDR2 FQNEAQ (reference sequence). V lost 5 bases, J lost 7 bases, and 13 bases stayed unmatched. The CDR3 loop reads CASSPNNRGLAVNEQFF. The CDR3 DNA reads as TGTGCCAGCAGCCCAAACAACCGGGGACTAGCGGTGAATGAGCAGTTCTTC.

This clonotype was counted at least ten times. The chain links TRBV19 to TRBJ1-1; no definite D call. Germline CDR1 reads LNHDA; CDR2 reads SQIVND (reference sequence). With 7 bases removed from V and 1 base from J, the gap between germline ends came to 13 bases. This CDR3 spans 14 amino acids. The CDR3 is CASTRTVQNTEAFF. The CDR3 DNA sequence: TGTGCCAGTACCCGGACTGTCCAGAACACTGAAGCTTTCTTT.

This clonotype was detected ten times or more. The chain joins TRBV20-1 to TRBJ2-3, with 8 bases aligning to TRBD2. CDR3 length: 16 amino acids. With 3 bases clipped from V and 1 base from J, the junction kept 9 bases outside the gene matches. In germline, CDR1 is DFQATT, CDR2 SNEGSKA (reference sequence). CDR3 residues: CSASPFGRARTDTQYF. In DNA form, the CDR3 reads TGCAGTGCTAGCCCCTTCGGGAGGGCGCGCACAGATACGCAGTATTTT.

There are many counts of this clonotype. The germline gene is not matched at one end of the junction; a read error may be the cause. The CDR3 region is CANSFNRGNIQYF. DNA of the CDR3: TGTGCCAACAGCTTTAACAGGGGGAACATTCAGTACTTC. V usage is TRBV11-2 and J usage is TRBJ2-4; 8 nucleotides match TRBD1. The CDR3 totals 13 residues. The germline V gene encodes CDR1 SGHAT and CDR2 FQNNGV.

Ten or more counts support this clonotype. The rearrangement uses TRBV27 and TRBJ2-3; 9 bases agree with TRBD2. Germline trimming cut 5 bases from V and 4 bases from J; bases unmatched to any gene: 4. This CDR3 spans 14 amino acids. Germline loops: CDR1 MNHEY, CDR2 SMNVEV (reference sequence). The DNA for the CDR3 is TGTGCCAGCAGTCAAGTAGCGGGAGCAGATACGCAGTATTTT. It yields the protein CASSQVAGADTQYF.

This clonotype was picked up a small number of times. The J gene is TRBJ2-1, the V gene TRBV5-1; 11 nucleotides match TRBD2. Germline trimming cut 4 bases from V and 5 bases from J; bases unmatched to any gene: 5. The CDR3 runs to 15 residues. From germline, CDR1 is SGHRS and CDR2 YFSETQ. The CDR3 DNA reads TGCGCCAGCAGCCTGGGACTAGCGGACGACAATGAGCAGTTCTTC. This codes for CASSLGLADDNEQFF.

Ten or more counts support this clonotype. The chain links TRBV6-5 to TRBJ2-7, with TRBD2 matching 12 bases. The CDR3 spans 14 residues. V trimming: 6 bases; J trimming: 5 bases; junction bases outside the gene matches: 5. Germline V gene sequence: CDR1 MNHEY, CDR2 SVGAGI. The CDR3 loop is CASRYRLAGDEQYF. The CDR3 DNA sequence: TGTGCCAGCAGATACCGACTAGCGGGAGACGAGCAGTACTTC.

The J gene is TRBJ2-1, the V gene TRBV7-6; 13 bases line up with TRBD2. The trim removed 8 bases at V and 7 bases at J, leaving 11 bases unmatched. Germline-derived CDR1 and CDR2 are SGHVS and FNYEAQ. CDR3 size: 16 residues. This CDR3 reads CASGLAGDRYGNEQFF. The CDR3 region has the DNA TGTGCCAGCGGACTAGCGGGAGATAGGTACGGTAATGAGCAGTTCTTC.

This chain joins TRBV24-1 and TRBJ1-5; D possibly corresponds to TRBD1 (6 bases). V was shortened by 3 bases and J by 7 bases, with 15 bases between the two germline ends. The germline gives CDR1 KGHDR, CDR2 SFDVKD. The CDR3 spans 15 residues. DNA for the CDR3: TGTGCCACCAGTGATAAACAGGGAAATAAACAGCCCCAGCATTTT. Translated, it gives CATSDKQGNKQPQHF.

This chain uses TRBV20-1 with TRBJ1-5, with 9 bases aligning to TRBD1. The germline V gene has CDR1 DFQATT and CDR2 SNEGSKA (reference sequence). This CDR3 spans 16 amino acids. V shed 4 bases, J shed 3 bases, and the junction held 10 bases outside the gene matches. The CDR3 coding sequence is TGCAGTGCTAACAACACCGGGACAGGGAACAATCAGCCCCAGCATTTT. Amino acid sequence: CSANNTGTGNNQPQHF.

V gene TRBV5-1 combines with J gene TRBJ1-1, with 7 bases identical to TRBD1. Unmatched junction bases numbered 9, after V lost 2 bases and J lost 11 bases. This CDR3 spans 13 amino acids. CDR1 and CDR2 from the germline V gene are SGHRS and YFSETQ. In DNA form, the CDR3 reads TGCGCCAGCAGCTTTGGGGACAGTAGTGGGGCTTTCTTT. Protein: CASSFGDSSGAFF.

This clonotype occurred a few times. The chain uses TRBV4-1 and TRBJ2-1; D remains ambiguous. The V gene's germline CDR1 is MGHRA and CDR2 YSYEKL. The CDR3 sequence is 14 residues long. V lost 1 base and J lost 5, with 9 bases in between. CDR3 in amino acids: CASSQGLSDNEQFF. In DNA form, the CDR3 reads TGCGCCAGCAGCCAAGGTCTGTCAGACAATGAGCAGTTCTTC.

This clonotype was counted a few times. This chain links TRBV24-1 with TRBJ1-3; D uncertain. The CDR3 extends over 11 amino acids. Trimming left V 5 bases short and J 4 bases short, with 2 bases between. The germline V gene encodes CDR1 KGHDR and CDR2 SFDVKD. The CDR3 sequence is CATSGGNTIYF. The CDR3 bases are TGTGCCACCAGTGGGGGAAACACCATATATTTT.